The entry below describes one T cell receptor (beta chain). Compared with germline, one end of the junction differs, possibly owing to a read error. A constant-region primer served to make TCR beta cDNA from roughly 480 ng total RNA. Researchers made the TCR beta libraries by running three nested multiplex PCR rounds with slightly modified ARM-PCR. Each of the first two PCR rounds ran approximately 10 cycles with TRBV1-TRBV30 forward and C-beta reverse primers. Each CDR3 protein is one row after TCRdb ran MiXCR on the multiplex PCR reads. The table lists about 43,000 distinct CDR3 sequences, about three quarters of them singletons. Scientists recovered RNA and DNA together from about 21-30 mg of unsorted bulk tissue. The data stem from a study of tumor-infiltrating lymphocytes in primary liver carcinoma. This CDR3 has 17 residues. Germline CDR1 PRHDT, CDR2 FYEKMQ (reference sequence).

This receptor was taken from a man aged 40-49 years with primary liver carcinoma and hepatitis B virus infection. V usage is TRBV13 and J usage is TRBJ2-1; D gene unclear. The sample taken for sequencing was liver tumor tissue from sampling region 2. Stated subset: tumor region T2, inferior pole. The CDR3 nucleotides are TGTGCCAGCAGCTTGTGGTTGGGCGGTAGCTCCTACAATGAGCAGTTTTTC. Amino acids: CASSLWLGGSSYNEQFF.